These 25 T cell receptor beta chains were sequenced from one sample in a study of cytomegalovirus exposure and HLA in healthy donors. The PCR made use of 60 Vbeta and 13 Jbeta primers. Clones were sequenced by immunoSEQ multiplex PCR, and TCRdb holds only the in-frame ones, with some missing. The top ten clones hold roughly 1.4% of a sample with around 170,000 clones, roughly 87% of them seen once. Sequenced sample: PBMCs. The receptor source for this set is a man aged 35-49 years in good health and CMV-seronegative.

The rearrangement links TRBV7-8 to TRBJ2-7; 8 nucleotides agree with TRBD2. V shed 2 bases and J 1 base; nucleotides not matched to a gene: 4. Germline values: CDR1 SGHVS, CDR2 FQNEAQ. This CDR3 region has 15 residues. As DNA, the CDR3 is TGTGCCAGCAGCTTAACGAGCGGGGGTTCCTACGAGCAGTACTTC. Translation gives CASSLTSGGSYEQYF.

The table lists this clone with a count of one. The J gene is TRBJ2-6, the V gene TRBV7-7; TRBD2 is a possible D gene (6 bases). CDR3 length: 14 amino acids. Germline V gene sequence: CDR1 SSHAT, CDR2 FNYEAQ (reference sequence). CDR3 sequence reads: CASGQGAGANVLTF. The CDR3 bases are TGTGCTAGCGGTCAGGGTGCTGGGGCCAACGTCCTGACTTTC.

This chain uses TRBV11-3 with TRBJ1-1, with D hard to call. V shed 5 bases and J shed 4 bases, with 8 bases lying between them. This CDR3 spans 12 amino acids. Germline CDR1 and CDR2: SGHNT and YENEEA. The CDR3 spells CASSPSSTEAFF. DNA for the CDR3: TGTGCCAGCAGCCCTAGTAGCACTGAAGCTTTCTTT. The entire variable domain, with the rest obtained from reference TRBV11-3 and TRBJ1-1, is as follows: EAGVVQSPRYKIIEKKQPVAFWCNPISGHNTLYWYLQNLGQGPELLIRYENEEAVDDSQLPKDRFSAERLKGVDSTLKIQPAELGDSAVYLCASSPSSTEAFFGQGTRLTVV.

V usage is TRBV7-6 and J usage is TRBJ2-7; perhaps TRBD2 as D (6 bases). Looked up from germline, CDR1 is SGHVS and CDR2 is FNYEAQ. This CDR3 contains 16 residues. The V and J ends lost 6 bases and 5 bases respectively, with 23 bases between them. The CDR3 nucleotides are TGTGCCAGCAGTTCTACTAGCCCCCCGGAGACTGACGAGCAGTACTTC. Translated, it gives CASSSTSPPETDEQYF.

The rearrangement links TRBV27 to TRBJ1-5; the D gene is possibly TRBD1 (6 bases). The length of the CDR3 is 14 residues. Trimming cost V 1 base and J 5 bases, with 9 bases left between them. The germline V gene has CDR1 MNHEY and CDR2 SMNVEV (reference sequence). As DNA, the CDR3 is TGTGCCAGCAGTTTATGGGCAGGGGATCAGCCCCAGCATTTT. This translates into CASSLWAGDQPQHF.

The chain combines TRBV4-2 with TRBJ1-5; D possibly corresponds to TRBD1 (5 bases). Germline V gene sequence: CDR1 LGHNA, CDR2 YNFKEQ. The germline V and J ends were trimmed by 0 bases and 3 bases, with 18 bases remaining between them. The CDR3 is 18 residues long. The DNA of the CDR3 is TGTGCCAGCAGCCAAGATCGCGGGGGTAGGCGCTCCAATCAGCCCCAGCATTTT. It translates to CASSQDRGGRRSNQPQHF.

This chain uses TRBV5-4 with TRBJ2-7; D possibly corresponds to TRBD2 (5 bases). V was trimmed by 2 bases and J by 1 base, leaving 7 bases between them. The CDR3 runs to 13 residues. The germline V gene encodes CDR1 SGHNT and CDR2 YYREEE (reference sequence). The CDR3 sequence: CASSFRGSYEQYF. The CDR3, as DNA: TGTGCCAGCAGCTTTCGGGGATCCTACGAGCAGTACTTC.

Worth noting for this clone: Other DNA sequences of this sample code for an identical CDR3. The chain joins TRBV6-5 to TRBJ2-7; tentative D call: TRBD2 (6 bases). This CDR3 has 14 residues. CDR1 is MNHEY, CDR2 SVGAGI, per germline. V shed 3 bases and J shed 2 bases, with 11 bases lying between them. This CDR3 reads CASSYRSGAYEQYF. In DNA, the CDR3 is TGTGCCAGCAGTTATCGTAGCGGCGCCTACGAGCAGTACTTC.

This clone was picked up one time. The CDR3 reads CASTTLLYTGELFF. The CDR3 DNA follows: TGTGCCAGTACCACCCTACTCTACACCGGGGAGCTGTTTTTT. This chain joins TRBV19 and TRBJ2-2; D gene ambiguous. CDR1 LNHDA and CDR2 SQIVND come from the germline V gene (reference sequence). V was trimmed by 7 bases and J by 3 bases, leaving 12 bases between them. This CDR3 contains 14 residues.

The chain has TRBV19 and TRBJ2-2; D unresolved. Between the trimmed V and J ends, which lost 5 bases and 0 bases, there was a span of 10 bases. Per the germline V gene, CDR1 is LNHDA and CDR2 is SQIVND (reference sequence). CDR3 length: 15 amino acids. This CDR3 reads CASSPRVPNTGELFF. The CDR3 DNA reads TGTGCCAGTAGTCCCCGGGTCCCGAACACCGGGGAGCTGTTTTTT. Drawing the rest from reference TRBV19 and TRBJ2-2, the complete variable domain is DGGITQSPKYLFRKEGQNVTLSCEQNLNHDAMYWYRQDPGQGLRLIYYSQIVNDFQKGDIAEGYSVSREKKESFPLTVTSAQKNPTAFYLCASSPRVPNTGELFFGEGSRLTVL.

CDR3 amino acids: CASSGTSGPRDNEQFF. In DNA form, the CDR3 reads TGTGCCAGCAGTGGGACTAGCGGACCTAGGGACAATGAGCAGTTCTTC. This chain joins TRBV25-1 and TRBJ2-1; the match to TRBD2 covers 10 bases. The J segment lost 5 bases and the V segment lost 4 bases, leaving 8 bases of the junction unmatched. Germline V gene data show CDR1 as MGHDK and CDR2 as SYGVNS. CDR3 length equals 16 residues.

This clone showed up just once. V gene TRBV14 combines with J gene TRBJ1-4; 9 bases match TRBD1. The CDR3 totals 17 residues. Germline assignment: CDR1 SGHDN and CDR2 FVKESK. J gave up 7 bases and V 6 bases, and 15 bases lay outside the gene matches. The CDR3 DNA follows: TGTGCCAGCAGGTTTGCAGGGACAGGGACTTACGGTGAAAAACTGTTTTTT. This translates into CASRFAGTGTYGEKLFF.

The rearrangement uses TRBV5-8 and TRBJ2-1; tentatively, D is TRBD2 (5 bases). Trimming cost V 6 bases and J 1 base, with 11 bases left between them. The germline gives CDR1 SGHTS, CDR2 YDEGEE. The CDR3 has 14 amino acids. This CDR3 reads CASIMRASYNEQFF. In DNA, the CDR3 is TGTGCCAGCATCATGAGGGCTTCCTACAATGAGCAGTTCTTC.

The chain joins TRBV19 to TRBJ1-1; the D gene is possibly TRBD1 (6 bases). Trimming removed 2 bases at V and 2 bases at J, with 18 bases between. From germline, CDR1 is LNHDA and CDR2 SQIVND (reference sequence). The CDR3 covers 17 residues. CDR3 protein: CASSIFPPGRGNTEAFF. The CDR3 nucleotides are TGTGCCAGTAGTATATTTCCCCCGGGCAGGGGAAACACTGAAGCTTTCTTT.

Of note for this clone: The same CDR3 also results from other DNA sequences found in this sample. The genes are TRBV7-2 and TRBJ1-1; D not resolved. V lost 0 bases and J lost 1, with 6 bases in between. The CDR3 totals 14 residues. Per germline, CDR1 SGHTA and CDR2 FQGNSA. This chain's CDR3 is CASSLAAGNTEAFF. CDR3 nucleotides: TGTGCCAGCAGCTTAGCGGCGGGGAACACTGAAGCTTTCTTT. The full variable domain, in which reference TRBV7-2 and TRBJ1-1 provide the parts outside the CDR3, is GAGVSQSPSNKVTEKGKDVELRCDPISGHTALYWYRQSLGQGLEFLIYFQGNSAPDKSGLPSDRFSAERTGGSVSTLTIQRTQQEDSAVYLCASSLAAGNTEAFFGQGTRLTVV.

The rearrangement links TRBV19 to TRBJ1-2, with 9 bases matching TRBD1. The CDR3 covers 15 residues. After removal of 10 bases from V and 6 bases from J, the junction contained 15 bases not matched to a gene. CDR1 and CDR2 (germline): LNHDA, SQIVND (reference sequence). The CDR3 nucleotides read TGTGCCACGAATAGCCCCGGGACAGGGCTTGATGGCTACACCTTC. Protein sequence: CATNSPGTGLDGYTF.

The CDR3 region has the DNA TGCGCCAGCAGCCAAGCAGTCGGGCAGGGTAGAGTTCATTTT. Translating gives CASSQAVGQGRVHF. The chain is built from TRBV4-3 and TRBJ1-5; tentative D call: TRBD1 (5 bases). Trimming left V 1 base short and J 16 bases short, with 20 bases between. Germline V gene lookup returns CDR1 LGHNA and CDR2 YSLEER. The CDR3 loop spans 14 amino acids.

The gene calls are TRBV7-2 and TRBJ2-2; TRBD2 is a possible D gene (6 bases). V dropped 0 bases and J dropped 7 bases, with 18 bases sitting between them. Germline CDR1 reads SGHTA; CDR2 reads FQGNSA. The CDR3 totals 17 residues. The CDR3 sequence is CASSLAQTGTGVGELFF. CDR3 coding DNA: TGTGCCAGCAGCTTAGCCCAGACCGGGACTGGGGTCGGGGAGCTGTTTTTT.

The V and J genes are TRBV7-2 and TRBJ2-3, with 8 bases identical to TRBD2. CDR1 is SGHTA and CDR2 is FQGNSA in the germline V gene. The CDR3 runs to 18 residues. V lost 1 base to trimming and J lost 5 bases; unmatched junction nucleotides: 14. The CDR3 spells CASSLDRHGAGDRDTQYF. The CDR3 DNA reads TGTGCCAGCAGCTTAGATCGACATGGAGCGGGGGATAGAGATACGCAGTATTTT.

This clone was counted a few times. This sequence joins TRBV10-2 and TRBJ2-7; the match to TRBD1 covers 12 bases. CDR3 length equals 15 residues. The V and J ends lost 6 bases and 7 bases, in that order; junction bases with no gene match: 10. Germline lookup yields CDR1 WSHSY and CDR2 SAAADI. The CDR3 bases are TGCGCCAGCAGATTCTCCGGGACAGGGGGCGGGGAGCAGTACTTC. The encoded protein is CASRFSGTGGGEQYF.

V gene TRBV18 combines with J gene TRBJ2-5; D perhaps matches TRBD1 (6 bases). CDR3 size: 15 residues. The germline V gene has CDR1 KGHSH and CDR2 LQKENI. Trimming stripped 4 bases from V and 4 bases from J, with 16 bases between. The CDR3 spells CASSRTQGQVETQYF. The CDR3 DNA follows: TGTGCCAGCTCACGGACCCAGGGACAAGTAGAGACCCAGTACTTC.

This chain links TRBV29-1 with TRBJ1-1, with D perhaps TRBD1 (6 bases). Trimming left V 8 bases short and J 4 bases short, with 14 bases between. This CDR3 spans 12 amino acids. The germline V gene encodes CDR1 SQVTM and CDR2 ANQGSEA. CDR3 in DNA: TGCAGCACAAGGGGAGGGGGCACTGAAGCTTTCTTT. This encodes CSTRGGGTEAFF.

The chain employs TRBV7-6 and TRBJ2-7; 11 bases are shared with TRBD1. Germline values: CDR1 SGHVS, CDR2 FNYEAQ. The CDR3 extends over 15 amino acids. Trimming cost V 6 bases and J 0 bases; bases outside gene matches: 4. CDR3 coding DNA: TGTGCCAGCAGGTCCGGGACAGGGGGCTCCTACGAGCAGTACTTC. It encodes CASRSGTGGSYEQYF.

The chain is built from TRBV11-1 and TRBJ1-1; D is possibly TRBD1 (6 bases). The V end lost 6 bases, the J end lost 5 bases, and 19 bases lay between the germline ends. Germline loops: CDR1 SGHAT, CDR2 FQDESV (reference sequence). The CDR3 is made up of 15 amino acids. The CDR3 is CASRPERGAGTEAFF. The CDR3 DNA follows: TGTGCCAGCAGACCCGAGCGGGGGGCTGGGACTGAAGCTTTCTTT.

The V gene is TRBV7-2, the J gene TRBJ2-7, with 7 nucleotides matching TRBD2. Germline V gene lookup returns CDR1 SGHTA and CDR2 FQGNSA. J gave up 0 bases and V 2 bases, and 7 bases lay outside the gene matches. CDR3 length: 16 residues. CDR3 bases: TGTGCCAGCAGCTTACTGAGCACGGGGGGCTCCTACGAGCAGTACTTC. It codes for CASSLLSTGGSYEQYF.